A single sample gave rise to the 29 T cell receptor beta chains below, sequenced in a study of blood T cell repertoires in COVID-19. Libraries were prepared by immunoSEQ multiplex PCR; TCRdb keeps only in-frame clonotypes and omits some of them. The sample has about 70,000 clones, roughly 76% seen once; the top ten hold 20% to 25%. Sequencing input: peripheral blood. These receptors all come from a woman aged 70-85 years with acute or convalescent COVID-19.

This clone was seen just once. The V call is TRBV14, the J call TRBJ1-4; TRBD1 aligns across 8 bases. From germline, CDR1 is SGHDN and CDR2 FVKESK. This CDR3 is 14 amino acids long. V dropped 5 bases and J dropped 7; count of bases not matched to a gene: 6. The CDR3 coding sequence is TGTGCCAGCAGCAGGACAGGGAGGGGTGAAAAACTGTTTTTT. It yields the protein CASSRTGRGEKLFF.

V gene TRBV10-3 combines with J gene TRBJ2-5; maybe TRBD2 (5 bases). The CDR3 covers 15 residues. The germline CDR1 and CDR2 sequences are ENHRY and SYGVKD. Deletions cut 0 bases from V and 0 bases from J, with 8 bases between. CDR3 sequence reads: CAISESRGNQETQYF. The CDR3 DNA reads as TGTGCCATCAGTGAGTCAAGAGGGAACCAAGAGACCCAGTACTTC.

The chain is built from TRBV6-5 and TRBJ2-7; TRBD1 matches 9 bases. The CDR3 covers 15 residues. Germline trimming cut 6 bases from V and 2 bases from J; bases unmatched to any gene: 8. Germline-derived CDR1 and CDR2 are MNHEY and SVGAGI. The CDR3 here is CASRAGTGSPYEQYF. The CDR3 DNA reads as TGTGCCAGCAGGGCCGGGACAGGGTCCCCCTACGAGCAGTACTTC.

V and J are TRBV5-6 and TRBJ2-7, with 10 bases lining up with TRBD2. Germline CDR1 is SGHDT and CDR2 is YYEEEE. This CDR3 is built from 15 residues. With V trimmed by 5 bases and J by 4 bases, 9 bases remained unmatched. This chain's CDR3 is CASSNLAGVRYEQYF. Written as DNA, the CDR3 is TGTGCCAGCAGTAATCTAGCGGGAGTGAGGTACGAGCAGTACTTC.

The chain uses TRBV5-1 and TRBJ1-1; D is perhaps TRBD1 (5 bases). The germline V gene encodes CDR1 SGHRS and CDR2 YFSETQ. CDR3 length equals 11 residues. DNA for the CDR3: TGCGCGTTAGGGGCCGACACTGAAGCTTTCTTT. The encoded protein is CALGADTEAFF.

The rearrangement uses TRBV7-2 and TRBJ1-3, with 7 bases aligning to TRBD1. CDR3 length equals 15 residues. CDR1 and CDR2 from the germline V gene are SGHTA and FQGNSA. J was trimmed by 3 bases and V by 3 bases; bases with no gene match: 5. The CDR3: CASSLAAGGGNTIYF. CDR3 nucleotides: TGTGCCAGCAGCTTGGCGGCAGGGGGTGGAAACACCATATATTTT.

The chain combines TRBV5-1 with TRBJ2-7; tentatively, D is TRBD1 (5 bases). Germline CDR1 and CDR2: SGHRS and YFSETQ. V lost 2 bases, J lost 7 bases, and 16 bases lay in between. The CDR3 has 14 amino acids. The CDR3 loop reads CASSFGRASGEQYF. In nucleotides, the CDR3 is TGCGCCAGCAGCTTTGGCAGGGCTTCTGGGGAGCAGTACTTC.

The chain links TRBV5-5 to TRBJ1-5; D gene unclear. The CDR3 runs to 14 residues. Germline V gene lookup returns CDR1 SGHKS and CDR2 YYEKEE (reference sequence). V dropped 3 bases and J dropped 0 bases, with 7 bases sitting between them. In DNA, the CDR3 is TGTGCCAGCAGCTCTAGTTATAGCAATCAGCCCCAGCATTTT. Protein sequence: CASSSSYSNQPQHF.

V gene TRBV27 combines with J gene TRBJ2-1, with D tentatively TRBD1 (7 bases). The germline gives CDR1 MNHEY, CDR2 SMNVEV (reference sequence). The V gene lost 5 bases and the J gene lost 4 bases, with 15 bases spanning the gap. This CDR3 contains 15 residues. CDR3 sequence: CASSQGGQPYNEQFF. CDR3 in DNA: TGTGCCAGCAGTCAGGGGGGACAACCTTACAATGAGCAGTTCTTC.

V gene TRBV7-2 combines with J gene TRBJ1-1; 9 bases agree with TRBD1. This CDR3 region has 16 residues. V shed 1 base and J 2 bases; nucleotides not matched to a gene: 5. CDR1 is SGHTA and CDR2 is FQGNSA in the germline V gene. The CDR3 nucleotides read TGTGCCAGCAGCTTAGGGGGGACAGGGAGAAACACTGAAGCTTTCTTT. Residues: CASSLGGTGRNTEAFF.

This chain joins TRBV7-9 and TRBJ2-7; TRBD2 matches 8 bases. The J segment lost 2 bases and the V segment lost 3 bases, leaving 3 bases of the junction unmatched. The CDR3 runs 14 residues. CDR1 and CDR2 from the germline V gene are SEHNR and FQNEAQ (reference sequence). CDR3 sequence: CASSFSGNPYEQYF. In nucleotides, the CDR3 is TGTGCCAGCAGCTTTAGCGGGAACCCCTACGAGCAGTACTTC.

This chain links TRBV2 with TRBJ2-2; TRBD2 is a possible D gene (5 bases). The CDR3 length is 15 residues. The germline V gene has CDR1 SNHLY and CDR2 FYNNEI. The V end was cut by 7 bases, the J end by 0 bases, with 12 bases between. CDR3 region: CASTRRGSNTGELFF. CDR3 in DNA: TGTGCCAGCACTAGACGGGGTTCGAACACCGGGGAGCTGTTTTTT.

The chain couples TRBV12-5 to TRBJ1-1; TRBD1 is a possible D gene (5 bases). The length of the CDR3 is 14 residues. Germline-derived CDR1 and CDR2 are LGHNT and FRNRAP. Trimming left V 1 base short and J 3 bases short, with 9 bases between. The CDR3 reads CASGLAPGDTEAFF. CDR3 DNA sequence: TGTGCTAGTGGTTTGGCCCCGGGGGACACTGAAGCTTTCTTT.

J is TRBJ1-1 and V is TRBV27, with TRBD1 identical over 9 bases. Germline V lookup: CDR1 MNHEY, CDR2 SMNVEV (reference sequence). After removal of 11 bases from V and 1 base from J, the junction contained 11 bases not matched to a gene. CDR3 size: 15 residues. CDR3 sequence reads: CAVGTGQSRNTEAFF. The CDR3 DNA reads as TGTGCCGTGGGGACAGGGCAATCTCGGAACACTGAAGCTTTCTTT.

The CDR3 nucleotides are TGTGCCAGCAGTTACCCGGGGGGGGTCACTGAAGCTTTCTTT. Amino acids: CASSYPGGVTEAFF. The chain has TRBV6-5 and TRBJ1-1; possibly TRBD1 for D (5 bases). Germline values: CDR1 MNHEY, CDR2 SVGAGI. The CDR3 has 14 amino acids. V shed 2 bases and J shed 4 bases, with 11 bases lying between them.

The V call is TRBV21-1, the J call TRBJ1-2; the table's D call, TRBD1, has no DNA check behind it. TRBV21-1 has pseudogene status. The CDR3 is 20 residues long. CDR3 protein: CASKYEILTGARVMDYGYTF. DNA of the CDR3: TGTGCCAGCAAGTACGAGATACTCACAGGGGCAAGAGTAATGGACTATGGCTACACCTTC.

This rearrangement joins TRBV6-1 to TRBJ1-2; 7 positions match TRBD1. Germline V lookup: CDR1 MNHNS, CDR2 SASEGT. Trimming cost V 2 bases and J 8 bases; bases outside gene matches: 8. The CDR3 is 14 residues long. CDR3 coding DNA: TGTGCCAGCAGTGAACCCCAGGGGGTGGGCGGCTACACCTTC. This sequence encodes CASSEPQGVGGYTF.

This rearrangement joins TRBV3-1 (or the pseudogene TRBV3-2) to TRBJ1-2, with D perhaps TRBD1 (5 bases). The CDR3 has 13 amino acids. The ends were cut back, 2 bases at V and 5 bases at J, with 9 bases in the middle. The germline V gene has CDR1 LGHDT and CDR2 YNNKEL (reference sequence). CDR3 loop: CASSQRGVYGYTF. As DNA, the CDR3 is TGTGCCAGCAGCCAACGGGGGGTGTATGGCTACACCTTC.

The chain has TRBV9 and TRBJ2-7; possible D gene TRBD2, 5 bases. V lost 6 bases, J lost 6 bases, and 19 bases lay in between. Germline loops: CDR1 SGDLS, CDR2 YYNGEE. The CDR3 spans 14 residues. CDR3 bases: TGTGCCAGCAACCTACGGGGTGGGTGGGCCGAGCAGTACTTC. This translates into CASNLRGGWAEQYF.

V and J are TRBV29-1 and TRBJ2-7; 12 bases agree with TRBD2. With V trimmed by 6 bases and J by 9 bases, 9 bases remained unmatched. The CDR3 contains 13 residues. From germline, CDR1 is SQVTM and CDR2 ANQGSEA. The CDR3: CSVSLAGGPGQYF. CDR3 coding DNA: TGCAGCGTCTCTCTAGCGGGAGGGCCGGGGCAGTACTTC.

The J gene is TRBJ1-4, the V gene TRBV6-5, with 9 nucleotides matching TRBD1. The CDR3 is 15 amino acids. After removal of 7 bases from V and 5 bases from J, the junction contained 8 bases not matched to a gene. Germline V lookup: CDR1 MNHEY, CDR2 SVGAGI. The CDR3 nucleotides are TGTGCCAGCACCCGGGACAGGGTCTTCAATGAAAAACTGTTTTTT. This translates into CASTRDRVFNEKLFF.

The count of this clone is one. This chain uses TRBV30 with TRBJ1-4; 8 bases are a match to TRBD1. Losses at the gene ends were 5 bases for V and 3 bases for J; bases not matched to a gene: 8. The germline gives CDR1 GTSNPN, CDR2 SVGIG (reference sequence). The CDR3 sequence is 15 residues long. The DNA of the CDR3 is TGTGCCTGGGAACGCTTACAGGGGGCTAATGAAAAACTGTTTTTT. It is translated as CAWERLQGANEKLFF.

The DNA for the CDR3 is TGTGCCAGTAATAAGCGGAGGGACTACAATGAGCAGTTCTTC. Translated: CASNKRRDYNEQFF. V and J are TRBV19 and TRBJ2-1; D may be TRBD2 (6 bases). Germline values: CDR1 LNHDA, CDR2 SQIVND (reference sequence). The V end lost 7 bases, the J end lost 3 bases, and 13 bases lay between the germline ends. This CDR3 spans 14 amino acids. Complete variable domain (other parts from reference TRBV19 and TRBJ2-1): DGGITQSPKYLFRKEGQNVTLSCEQNLNHDAMYWYRQDPGQGLRLIYYSQIVNDFQKGDIAEGYSVSREKKESFPLTVTSAQKNPTAFYLCASNKRRDYNEQFFGPGTRLTVL.

This chain connects TRBV18 to TRBJ1-4; no clear D. This CDR3 is 16 amino acids long. Trimming stripped 3 bases from V and 0 bases from J, with 11 bases between. Germline CDR1 KGHSH, CDR2 LQKENI. For the CDR3, the DNA is TGTGCCAGCTCACCGACCCGGGAGGCAACTAATGAAAAACTGTTTTTT. Protein: CASSPTREATNEKLFF.

The V call is TRBV13, the J call TRBJ2-5; tentatively, D is TRBD2 (6 bases). The CDR3 has 13 amino acids. The germline V gene has CDR1 PRHDT and CDR2 FYEKMQ (reference sequence). V lost 4 bases and J 2 bases, leaving 8 bases between the germline ends. The DNA for the CDR3 is TGTGCCAGCAGCTCGGGAGTTCAAGAGACCCAGTACTTC. This encodes CASSSGVQETQYF.

The chain recombines TRBV19 with TRBJ2-1, with D unresolved. Trimming took off 5 bases at V and 3 bases at J, with 5 bases between the two ends. Germline CDR1 reads LNHDA; CDR2 reads SQIVND (reference sequence). The length of the CDR3 is 12 residues. The CDR3 sequence is CASSGFYNEQFF. CDR3 DNA sequence: TGTGCCAGTAGTGGCTTCTACAATGAGCAGTTCTTC.

The chain couples TRBV27 to TRBJ2-3; D may be TRBD2 (6 bases). Germline CDR1 and CDR2: MNHEY and SMNVEV (reference sequence). The CDR3 extends over 14 amino acids. Trimming took off 6 bases at V and 0 bases at J, with 10 bases between the two ends. CDR3 loop: CASSPGTSTDTQYF. The CDR3 DNA follows: TGTGCCAGCAGCCCCGGGACTAGCACAGATACGCAGTATTTT.

The rearrangement links TRBV5-1 to TRBJ2-3, with 11 bases that match TRBD2. Germline V gene sequence: CDR1 SGHRS, CDR2 YFSETQ. V lost 4 bases to trimming and J lost 0 bases; unmatched junction nucleotides: 7. This CDR3 spans 17 amino acids. The CDR3 loop is CASSTIAGGGSTDTQYF. CDR3 in DNA: TGCGCCAGCAGCACGATAGCGGGAGGGGGGAGCACAGATACGCAGTATTTT.

In its sample, this clone was seen once. V and J are TRBV3-1 (or the pseudogene TRBV3-2) and TRBJ2-1; a weak D match, TRBD2 (5 bases). The CDR3 consists of 14 residues. The ends were cut back, 5 bases at V and 7 bases at J, with 15 bases in the middle. In germline, CDR1 is LGHDT, CDR2 YNNKEL (reference sequence). CDR3 loop: CASSTPPRGNEQFF. The CDR3 DNA is TGTGCCAGCAGCACCCCCCCGCGAGGGAATGAGCAGTTCTTC.